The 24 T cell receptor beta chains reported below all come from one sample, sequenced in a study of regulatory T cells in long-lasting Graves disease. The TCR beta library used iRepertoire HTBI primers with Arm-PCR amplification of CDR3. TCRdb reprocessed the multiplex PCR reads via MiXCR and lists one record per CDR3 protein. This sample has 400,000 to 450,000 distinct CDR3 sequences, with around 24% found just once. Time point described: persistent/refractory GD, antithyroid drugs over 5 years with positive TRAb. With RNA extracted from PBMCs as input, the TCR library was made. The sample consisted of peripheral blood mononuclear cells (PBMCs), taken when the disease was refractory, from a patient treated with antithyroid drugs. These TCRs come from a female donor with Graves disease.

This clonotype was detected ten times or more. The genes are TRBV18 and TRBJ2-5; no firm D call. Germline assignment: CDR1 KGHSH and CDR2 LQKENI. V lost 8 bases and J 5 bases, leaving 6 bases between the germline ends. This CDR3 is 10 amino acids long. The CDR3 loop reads CASSGETQYF. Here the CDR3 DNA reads TGTGCCAGCAGTGGGGAGACCCAGTACTTC.

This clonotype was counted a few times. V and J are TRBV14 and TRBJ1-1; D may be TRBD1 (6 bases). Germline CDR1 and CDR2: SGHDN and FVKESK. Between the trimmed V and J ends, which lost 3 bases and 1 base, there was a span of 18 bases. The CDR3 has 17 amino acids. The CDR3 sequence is CASSQTLGQTENTEAFF. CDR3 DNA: TGTGCCAGCAGCCAGACTCTCGGACAGACCGAGAACACTGAAGCTTTCTTT.

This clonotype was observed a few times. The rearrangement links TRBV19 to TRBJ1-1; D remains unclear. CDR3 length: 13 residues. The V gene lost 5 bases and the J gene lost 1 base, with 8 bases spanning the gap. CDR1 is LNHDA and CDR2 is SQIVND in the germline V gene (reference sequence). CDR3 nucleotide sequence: TGTGCCAGTAGTTCCCGGACGAACACTGAAGCTTTCTTT. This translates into CASSSRTNTEAFF.

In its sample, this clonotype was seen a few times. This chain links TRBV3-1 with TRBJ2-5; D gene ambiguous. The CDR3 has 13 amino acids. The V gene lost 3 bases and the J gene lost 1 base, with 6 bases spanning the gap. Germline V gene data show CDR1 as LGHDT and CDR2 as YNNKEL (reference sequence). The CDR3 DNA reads TGTGCCAGCAGCCAGGTCCTCCAAGAGACCCAGTACTTC. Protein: CASSQVLQETQYF.

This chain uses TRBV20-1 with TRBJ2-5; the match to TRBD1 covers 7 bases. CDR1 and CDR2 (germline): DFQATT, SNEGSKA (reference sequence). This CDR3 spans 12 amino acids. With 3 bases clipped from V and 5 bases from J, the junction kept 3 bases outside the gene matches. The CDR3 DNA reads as TGCAGTGCTAGGACAGGGTTGGAGACCCAGTACTTC. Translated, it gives CSARTGLETQYF.

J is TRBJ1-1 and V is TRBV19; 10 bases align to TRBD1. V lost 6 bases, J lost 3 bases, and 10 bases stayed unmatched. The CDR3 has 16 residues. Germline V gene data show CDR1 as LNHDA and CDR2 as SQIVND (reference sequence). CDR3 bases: TGTGCCAGTAGGCCATTGACAGGGGGCGCGGACACTGAAGCTTTCTTT. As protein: CASRPLTGGADTEAFF. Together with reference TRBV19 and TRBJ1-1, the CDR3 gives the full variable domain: DGGITQSPKYLFRKEGQNVTLSCEQNLNHDAMYWYRQDPGQGLRLIYYSQIVNDFQKGDIAEGYSVSREKKESFPLTVTSAQKNPTAFYLCASRPLTGGADTEAFFGQGTRLTVV.

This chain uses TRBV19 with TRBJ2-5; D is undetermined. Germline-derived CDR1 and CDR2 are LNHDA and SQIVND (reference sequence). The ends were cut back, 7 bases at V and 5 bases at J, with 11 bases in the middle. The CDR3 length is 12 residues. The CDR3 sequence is CASIGSGETQYF. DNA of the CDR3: TGTGCCAGTATCGGGTCAGGCGAGACCCAGTACTTC.

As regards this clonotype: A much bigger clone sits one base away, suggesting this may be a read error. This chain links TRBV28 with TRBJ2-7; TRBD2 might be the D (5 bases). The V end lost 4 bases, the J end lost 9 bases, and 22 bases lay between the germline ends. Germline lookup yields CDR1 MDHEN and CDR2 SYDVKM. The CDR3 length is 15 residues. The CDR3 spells CASSSLSGKVHGQYF. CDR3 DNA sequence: TGTGCCAGCAGTTCATTATCCGGGAAGGTCCACGGGCAGTACTTC.

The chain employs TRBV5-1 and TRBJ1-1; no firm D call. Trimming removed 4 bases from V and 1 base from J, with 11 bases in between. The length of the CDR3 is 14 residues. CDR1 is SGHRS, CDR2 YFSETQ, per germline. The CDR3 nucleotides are TGCGCCAGCAGCGGATGGACGGGGAACACTGAAGCTTTCTTT. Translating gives CASSGWTGNTEAFF.

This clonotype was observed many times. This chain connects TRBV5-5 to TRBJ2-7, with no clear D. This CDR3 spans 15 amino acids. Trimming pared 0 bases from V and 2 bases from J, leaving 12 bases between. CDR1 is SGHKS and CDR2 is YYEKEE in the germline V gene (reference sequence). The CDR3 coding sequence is TGTGCCAGCAGCTTGGACAGACTCCATACCTACGAGCAGTACTTC. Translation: CASSLDRLHTYEQYF.

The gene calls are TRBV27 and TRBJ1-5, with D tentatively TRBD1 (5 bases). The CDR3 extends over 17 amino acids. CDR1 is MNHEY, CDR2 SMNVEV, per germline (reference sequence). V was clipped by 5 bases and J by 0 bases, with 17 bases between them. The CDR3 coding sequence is TGTGCCAGCAGTCCGCGCCGGACAACGAATAGCAATCAGCCCCAGCATTTT. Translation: CASSPRRTTNSNQPQHF.

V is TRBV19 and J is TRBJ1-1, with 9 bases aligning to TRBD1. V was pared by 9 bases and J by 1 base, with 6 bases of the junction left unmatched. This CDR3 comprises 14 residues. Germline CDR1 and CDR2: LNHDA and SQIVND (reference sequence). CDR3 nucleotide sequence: TGTGCCAGCGCCGACAGGGGGGGGAACACTGAAGCTTTCTTT. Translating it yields CASADRGGNTEAFF.

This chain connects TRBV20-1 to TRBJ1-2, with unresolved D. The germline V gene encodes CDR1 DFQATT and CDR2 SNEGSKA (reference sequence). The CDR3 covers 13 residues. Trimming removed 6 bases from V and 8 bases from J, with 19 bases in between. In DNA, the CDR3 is TGCAGTGCCACCGATGGGAAAGCGTGGGGCTACACCTTC. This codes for CSATDGKAWGYTF.

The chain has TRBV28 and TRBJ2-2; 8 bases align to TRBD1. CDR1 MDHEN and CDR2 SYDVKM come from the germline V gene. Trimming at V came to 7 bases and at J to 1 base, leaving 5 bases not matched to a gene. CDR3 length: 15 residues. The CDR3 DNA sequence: TGTGCCAGCATACGGACAGGGAGGAACACCGGGGAGCTGTTTTTT. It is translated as CASIRTGRNTGELFF.

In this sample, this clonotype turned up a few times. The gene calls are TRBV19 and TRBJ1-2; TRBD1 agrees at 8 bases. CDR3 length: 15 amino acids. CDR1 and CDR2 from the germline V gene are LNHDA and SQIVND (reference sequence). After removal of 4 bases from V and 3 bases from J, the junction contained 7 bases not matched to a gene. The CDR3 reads CASSTWTGLDYGYTF. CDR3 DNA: TGTGCCAGTAGTACCTGGACAGGGTTAGACTATGGCTACACCTTC.

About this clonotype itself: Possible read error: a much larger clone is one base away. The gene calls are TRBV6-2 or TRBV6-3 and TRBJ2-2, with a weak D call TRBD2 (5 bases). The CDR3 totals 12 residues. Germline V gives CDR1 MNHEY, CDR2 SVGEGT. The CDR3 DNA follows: TGTGCCAGCAGATCAAACACCGGGGAGCTGCTTTTT. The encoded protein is CASRSNTGELLF.

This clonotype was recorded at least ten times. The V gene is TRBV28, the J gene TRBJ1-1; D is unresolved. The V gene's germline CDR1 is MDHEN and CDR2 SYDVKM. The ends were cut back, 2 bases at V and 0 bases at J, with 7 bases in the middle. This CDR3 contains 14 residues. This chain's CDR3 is CASSLARLNTEAFF. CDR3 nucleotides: TGTGCCAGCAGTTTAGCGAGATTGAACACTGAAGCTTTCTTT.

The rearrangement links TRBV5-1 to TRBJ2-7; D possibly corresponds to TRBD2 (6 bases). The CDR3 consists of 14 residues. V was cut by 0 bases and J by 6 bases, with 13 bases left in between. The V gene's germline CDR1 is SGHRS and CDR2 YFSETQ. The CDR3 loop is CASSLGGRQTEQYF. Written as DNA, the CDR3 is TGCGCCAGCAGCTTGGGGGGGAGGCAGACCGAGCAGTACTTC.

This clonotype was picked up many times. The CDR3 reads CATTQGTEAFF. CDR3 DNA sequence: TGTGCCACAACACAGGGCACTGAAGCTTTCTTT. The chain is built from TRBV28 and TRBJ1-1, with D maybe TRBD1 (6 bases). Trimming stripped 10 bases from V and 4 bases from J, with 10 bases between. This CDR3 comprises 11 residues. Germline values: CDR1 MDHEN, CDR2 SYDVKM.

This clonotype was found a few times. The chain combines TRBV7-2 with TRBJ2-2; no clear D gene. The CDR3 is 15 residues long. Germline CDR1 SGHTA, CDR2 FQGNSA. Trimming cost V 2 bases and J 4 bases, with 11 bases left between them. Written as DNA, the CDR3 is TGTGCCAGCAGCTTATTAGGAGTAATCACCGGGGAGCTGTTTTTT. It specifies CASSLLGVITGELFF.

The CDR3 DNA follows: TGTGCCAGCAGTTACCCACTAGCGGGAGCCCCTAGCACAGATACGCAGTATTTT. Translation gives CASSYPLAGAPSTDTQYF. The V gene is TRBV28, the J gene TRBJ2-3, with TRBD2 matching over 11 bases. The CDR3 is 18 amino acids. The V and J ends lost 4 bases and 0 bases, in that order; junction bases with no gene match: 9. The V gene's germline CDR1 is MDHEN and CDR2 SYDVKM.

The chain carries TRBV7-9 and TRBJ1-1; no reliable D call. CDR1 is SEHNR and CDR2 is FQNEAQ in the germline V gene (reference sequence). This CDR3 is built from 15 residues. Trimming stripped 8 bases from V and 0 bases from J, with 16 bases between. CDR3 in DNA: TGTGCCAGCCGCCCGGAGAAGGCCTTGAACACTGAAGCTTTCTTT. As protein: CASRPEKALNTEAFF.

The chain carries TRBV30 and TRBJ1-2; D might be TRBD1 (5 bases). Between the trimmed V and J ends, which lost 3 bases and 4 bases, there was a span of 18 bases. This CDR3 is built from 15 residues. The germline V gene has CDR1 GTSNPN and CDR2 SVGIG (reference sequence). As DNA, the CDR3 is TGTGCCTGGAGGATTCTAATAGGGGCAGGCTATGGCTACACCTTC. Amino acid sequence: CAWRILIGAGYGYTF.

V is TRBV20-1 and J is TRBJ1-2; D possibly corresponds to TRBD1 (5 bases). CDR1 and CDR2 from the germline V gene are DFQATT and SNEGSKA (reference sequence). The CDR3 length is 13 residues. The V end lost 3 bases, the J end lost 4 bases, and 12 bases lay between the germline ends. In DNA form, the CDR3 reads TGCAGTGCTAGTCCTGGAGGGGCCTATGGCTACACCTTC. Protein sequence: CSASPGGAYGYTF.